Each of the 16 T cell receptor beta chains below was sequenced from the same sample in a study of blood T cell repertoires in COVID-19. Assay used: immunoSEQ multiplex PCR; TCRdb lists only in-frame clones, some missing. This table has 290,000 or so clones, roughly 80% appearing once. The sequenced sample consisted of PBMCs or T cells enriched from blood (not recorded which). Receptor source: a man aged 40-49 years who had been exposed to COVID-19.

The chain has TRBV5-1 and TRBJ2-1; 10 positions match TRBD2. The CDR3 length is 15 residues. Germline trimming cut 0 bases from V and 9 bases from J; bases unmatched to any gene: 6. Germline CDR1 is SGHRS and CDR2 is YFSETQ. The CDR3 DNA is TGCGCCAGCAGCTTGGAACTAGCGGGAAGGTCTGAGCAGTTCTTC. The encoded protein is CASSLELAGRSEQFF.

The chain is built from TRBV6-5 and TRBJ1-5, with D possibly TRBD1 on 5 matching bases. The germline gives CDR1 MNHEY, CDR2 SVGAGI. CDR3 length: 14 amino acids. The V and J ends lost 5 bases and 6 bases respectively, with 14 bases between them. CDR3 coding DNA: TGTGCCAGCAGTCCCAGGGCGGCGGCTCAGCCCCAGCATTTT. Encoded protein: CASSPRAAAQPQHF.

The chain recombines TRBV18 with TRBJ2-2, with D unresolved. Germline assignment: CDR1 KGHSH and CDR2 LQKENI. Trimming left V 3 bases short and J 5 bases short, with 13 bases between. This CDR3 has 15 residues. Here the CDR3 reads CASSPTQDGTGELFF. The CDR3 DNA sequence: TGTGCCAGCTCACCGACGCAGGATGGAACCGGGGAGCTGTTTTTT.

The chain has TRBV10-2 and TRBJ1-3; D possibly corresponds to TRBD1 (6 bases). The length of the CDR3 is 19 residues. Germline CDR1 WSHSY, CDR2 SAAADI. Between the trimmed V and J ends, which lost 0 bases and 4 bases, there was a span of 22 bases. As DNA, the CDR3 is TGCGCCAGCAGTGAGTCTGGCAGGGGTTTGATACTGGGAGGAAACACCATATATTTT. Its translation: CASSESGRGLILGGNTIYF.

This clone appeared a few times. The V gene is TRBV10-3, the J gene TRBJ1-1; D remains ambiguous. The CDR3 is made up of 13 amino acids. Germline V gene lookup returns CDR1 ENHRY and CDR2 SYGVKD. V was clipped by 1 base and J by 7 bases, with 10 bases between them. CDR3 residues: CAISELQEGEAFF. The CDR3 coding sequence is TGTGCCATCAGTGAGTTGCAGGAGGGTGAAGCTTTCTTT.

The rearrangement links TRBV9 to TRBJ2-2, with 7 bases fitting TRBD2. CDR1 is SGDLS and CDR2 is YYNGEE in the germline V gene. CDR3 length equals 15 residues. The V and J ends lost 0 bases and 5 bases, in that order; junction bases with no gene match: 4. Here the CDR3 reads CASSVERGGTGELFF. CDR3 DNA: TGTGCCAGCAGCGTAGAACGGGGAGGGACCGGGGAGCTGTTTTTT.

The V and J genes are TRBV20-1 and TRBJ2-1; TRBD1 matches 7 bases. This CDR3 spans 12 amino acids. J was trimmed by 8 bases and V by 3 bases; bases with no gene match: 4. Per the germline V gene, CDR1 is DFQATT and CDR2 is SNEGSKA (reference sequence). This chain's CDR3 is CSASVGGDEQFF. CDR3 sequence (DNA): TGCAGTGCTAGTGTAGGGGGCGATGAGCAGTTCTTC.

V usage is TRBV7-2 and J usage is TRBJ1-1; TRBD1 agrees at 7 bases. Germline assignment: CDR1 SGHTA and CDR2 FQGNSA. With 5 bases clipped from V and 2 bases from J, the junction kept 8 bases outside the gene matches. CDR3 length equals 15 residues. The CDR3 bases are TGTGCCAGCAGCACTAGGGGGCTAACCAACACTGAAGCTTTCTTT. Protein: CASSTRGLTNTEAFF.

This sequence joins TRBV7-9 and TRBJ2-5, with D tentatively TRBD1 (6 bases). The CDR3 has 13 residues. Germline V gene lookup returns CDR1 SEHNR and CDR2 FQNEAQ (reference sequence). V lost 5 bases, J lost 3 bases, and 10 bases lay in between. The CDR3 DNA sequence: TGTGCCAGCAGCCCCTGGACAGAAGAGACCCAGTACTTC. Translating gives CASSPWTEETQYF.

V gene TRBV6-5 combines with J gene TRBJ1-1; maybe TRBD1 (5 bases). The CDR3 has 13 amino acids. V was pared by 6 bases and J by 1 base, with 9 bases between. CDR1 and CDR2 (germline): MNHEY, SVGAGI. The CDR3 protein is CASRRTPNTEAFF. In DNA form, the CDR3 reads TGTGCCAGCAGGAGGACACCGAACACTGAAGCTTTCTTT.

The gene calls are TRBV5-1 and TRBJ1-2, with TRBD1 matching over 10 bases. CDR1 and CDR2 from the germline V gene are SGHRS and YFSETQ. Trimming removed 4 bases from V and 8 bases from J; junction bases left unmatched: 8. CDR3 length: 14 residues. CDR3 amino acids: CASSTYGTGDGYTF. The CDR3 DNA reads as TGCGCCAGCAGCACGTACGGGACAGGGGACGGCTACACCTTC.

This clone was seen a few times. The V gene is TRBV3-1 (or the pseudogene TRBV3-2), the J gene TRBJ1-1; no definite D call. This CDR3 is built from 11 residues. Germline values: CDR1 LGHDT, CDR2 YNNKEL (reference sequence). Trimming took off 0 bases at V and 10 bases at J, with 6 bases between the two ends. The CDR3, as DNA: TGTGCCAGCAGCCAAGACACCGGAGCTTTCTTT. Amino acids: CASSQDTGAFF.

The V call is TRBV5-4, the J call TRBJ1-1, with D possibly TRBD1 on 5 matching bases. Trimming left V 4 bases short and J 1 base short, with 8 bases between. CDR1 and CDR2 from the germline V gene are SGHNT and YYREEE (reference sequence). CDR3 size: 13 residues. The CDR3: CASSAGENTEAFF. CDR3 nucleotides: TGTGCCAGCAGCGCGGGGGAGAACACTGAAGCTTTCTTT.

V is TRBV10-1 and J is TRBJ2-1; no definite D call. The CDR3 is 14 amino acids. V was clipped by 2 bases and J by 3 bases, with 8 bases between them. The germline CDR1 and CDR2 sequences are WNHNN and SYGVQD (reference sequence). This chain's CDR3 is CASSEEQSYNEQFF. The CDR3 nucleotides are TGCGCCAGCAGTGAGGAACAGAGCTACAATGAGCAGTTCTTC.

This chain joins TRBV10-1 and TRBJ2-1; no definite D call. The V end lost 3 bases, the J end lost 3 bases, and 9 bases lay between the germline ends. Germline-derived CDR1 and CDR2 are WNHNN and SYGVQD (reference sequence). This CDR3 is built from 14 residues. Written as DNA, the CDR3 is TGCGCCAGCAGTGAATTATCCGGCTACAATGAGCAGTTCTTC. This sequence encodes CASSELSGYNEQFF.

V gene TRBV18 combines with J gene TRBJ2-2, with 7 bases matching TRBD2. Germline V gene lookup returns CDR1 KGHSH and CDR2 LQKENI. J lost 4 bases, V lost 0 bases, and 5 bases had no gene match. The length of the CDR3 is 16 residues. CDR3 bases: TGTGCCAGCTCACCACCCCGGACTAGGGTCACCGGGGAGCTGTTTTTT. Its protein product is CASSPPRTRVTGELFF.